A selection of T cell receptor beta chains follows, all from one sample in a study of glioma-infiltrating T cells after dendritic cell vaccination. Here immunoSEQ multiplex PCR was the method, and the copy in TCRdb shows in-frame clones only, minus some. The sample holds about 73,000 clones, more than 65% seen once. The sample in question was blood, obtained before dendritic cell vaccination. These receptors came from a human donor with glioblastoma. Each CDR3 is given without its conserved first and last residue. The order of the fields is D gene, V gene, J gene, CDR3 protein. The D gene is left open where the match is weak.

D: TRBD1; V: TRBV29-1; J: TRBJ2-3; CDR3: SVAPDRGRTDTQY
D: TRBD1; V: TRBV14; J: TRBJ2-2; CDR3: ASSPTWLIRDRDTGELF
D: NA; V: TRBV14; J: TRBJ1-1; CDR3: ASSQDTGWDTEAF
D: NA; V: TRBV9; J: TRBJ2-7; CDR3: ASSVNPGTRGYEQY
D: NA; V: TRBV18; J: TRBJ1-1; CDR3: ASSPRPGLNTEAF
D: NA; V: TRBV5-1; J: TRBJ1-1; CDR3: ASSLREGWTEAF
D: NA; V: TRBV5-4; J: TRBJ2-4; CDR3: ASSWFSLAKNIQY
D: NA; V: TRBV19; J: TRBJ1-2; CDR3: ASSTHGYGYT
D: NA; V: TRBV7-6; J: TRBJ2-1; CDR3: ASSPWSGYNEQF
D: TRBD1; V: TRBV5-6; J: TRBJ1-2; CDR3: ASSLGPVGQINNYGYT
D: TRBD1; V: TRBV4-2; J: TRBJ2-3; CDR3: ASSPLGQGLTDTQY
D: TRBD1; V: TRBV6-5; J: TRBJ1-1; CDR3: ASSYGTGRRNTEAF
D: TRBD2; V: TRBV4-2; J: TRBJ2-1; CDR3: ASSQAPWTSGNNEQF
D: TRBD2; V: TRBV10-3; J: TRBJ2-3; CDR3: ASRGVAGGTDTQY
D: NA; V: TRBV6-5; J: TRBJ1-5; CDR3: ASRRGSNSNQPQH
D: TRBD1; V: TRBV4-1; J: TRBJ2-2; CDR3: ASSQGTGTGELF
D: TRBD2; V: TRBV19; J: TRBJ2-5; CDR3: ASSMAGGAQETQY
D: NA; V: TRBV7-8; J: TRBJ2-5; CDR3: ASSLREEEETQY
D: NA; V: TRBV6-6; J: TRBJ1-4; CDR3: ASSVNPGEREKLF
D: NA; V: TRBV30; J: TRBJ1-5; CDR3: AWRGLGNQPQH
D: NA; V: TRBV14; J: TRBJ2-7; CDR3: ASSHGQRSYEQY
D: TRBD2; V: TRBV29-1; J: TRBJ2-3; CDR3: SVRTSGSSLDTQY
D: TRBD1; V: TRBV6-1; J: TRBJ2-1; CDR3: ASSEALYGQGYNEQF
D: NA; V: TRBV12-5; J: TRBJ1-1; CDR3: ASGLHRNTEAF